Presented here are 11 T cell receptor beta chains from one specimen sequenced in a study of regulatory T cells in long-lasting Graves disease. Library construction for TCR beta used iRepertoire HTBI primers and Arm-PCR of CDR3 regions. TCRdb reprocessed the multiplex PCR reads via MiXCR and lists one record per CDR3 protein. This table holds 550,000 to 700,000 distinct CDR3 sequences, 16% found once. This sample's time point: newly diagnosed GD, antithyroid drugs for less than 3 months. RNA isolated from PBMCs was used to make the TCR library. A further study also used this sample, focusing on T cells in Graves' hyperthyroidism and ophthalmopathy.

The starting material was peripheral blood mononuclear cells (PBMCs), obtained at new diagnosis, from a patient treated with antithyroid drugs. These receptors all come from a man younger than 30 with Graves disease.

This clonotype was detected ten times or more. The rearrangement uses TRBV2 and TRBJ2-3; TRBD2 might be the D (6 bases). The V gene lost 7 bases and the J gene lost 4 bases, with 9 bases spanning the gap. The length of the CDR3 is 12 residues. Germline V gene data show CDR1 as SNHLY and CDR2 as FYNNEI. The DNA of the CDR3 is TGTGCCAGCAAAGGGGAGGCAGATACGCAGTATTTT. Its translation: CASKGEADTQYF.

This clonotype was recorded many times. This sequence joins TRBV11-2 and TRBJ2-1, with 7 bases matching TRBD1. The trim removed 0 bases at V and 7 bases at J, leaving 3 bases unmatched. This CDR3 is built from 14 residues. Looked up from germline, CDR1 is SGHAT and CDR2 is FQNNGV. CDR3 loop: CASSLDPTGNEQFF. The CDR3 DNA follows: TGTGCCAGCAGCTTAGACCCGACAGGGAATGAGCAGTTCTTC.

In this sample, this clonotype turned up a few times. The chain recombines TRBV5-1 with TRBJ1-3; possible D gene TRBD1, 5 bases. The V gene's germline CDR1 is SGHRS and CDR2 YFSETQ. Trimming left V 2 bases short and J 3 bases short, with 9 bases between. There are 14 residues in the CDR3. CDR3 residues: CASSFAGNGNTIYF. CDR3 in DNA: TGCGCCAGCAGCTTCGCAGGGAATGGAAACACCATATATTTT. Full variable domain (missing parts from reference TRBV5-1 and TRBJ1-3): KAGVTQTPRYLIKTRGQQVTLSCSPISGHRSVSWYQQTPGQGLQFLFEYFSETQRNKGNFPGRFSGRQFSNSRSEMNVSTLELGDSALYLCASSFAGNGNTIYFGEGSWLTVV.

The table lists this clonotype with a few counts. V and J are TRBV6-1 and TRBJ1-4, with D tentatively TRBD1 (6 bases). The CDR3 sequence is 15 residues long. Per germline, CDR1 MNHNS and CDR2 SASEGT. V lost 5 bases, J lost 3 bases, and 13 bases lay in between. The CDR3 is CASSHHRAPNEKLFF. CDR3 nucleotide sequence: TGTGCCAGCAGTCACCACAGGGCCCCTAATGAAAAACTGTTTTTT.

In its sample, this clonotype was seen many times. The CDR3 is CSVVPTSGRSSSLEQFF. For the CDR3, the DNA is TGCAGCGTTGTCCCGACTAGCGGGAGATCGTCTTCACTTGAGCAGTTCTTC. This chain connects TRBV29-1 to TRBJ2-1; 12 bases match TRBD2. There are 17 residues in the CDR3. J lost 9 bases, V lost 4 bases, and 16 bases had no gene match. The germline CDR1 and CDR2 sequences are SQVTM and ANQGSEA.

The chain recombines TRBV5-5 with TRBJ2-5; possibly TRBD2 for D (5 bases). The CDR3 consists of 15 residues. CDR1 is SGHKS and CDR2 is YYEKEE in the germline V gene (reference sequence). V was cut by 3 bases and J by 0 bases, with 12 bases left in between. In DNA, the CDR3 is TGTGCCAGCAGCTCCAAACTAGGGTACCAAGAGACCCAGTACTTC. Amino acids: CASSSKLGYQETQYF.

This clonotype has at least ten counts. The rearrangement links TRBV12-3 or TRBV12-4 to TRBJ2-5; D ambiguous. The CDR3 has 14 residues. The V gene lost 3 bases and the J gene lost 2 bases, with 10 bases spanning the gap. CDR3 residues: CASSFGPTQETQYF. DNA for the CDR3: TGTGCCAGCAGTTTCGGGCCGACTCAAGAGACCCAGTACTTC.

Of note for this clonotype: A much larger clone differs from this one at a single base, so this may be a read error. The chain recombines TRBV7-2 with TRBJ2-3, with 8 bases lining up with TRBD2. V was pared by 4 bases and J by 5 bases, with 11 bases of the junction left unmatched. The CDR3 has 16 residues. Per germline, CDR1 SGHTA and CDR2 FQGNSA. The CDR3 protein is CASSSVAGRVLDTQYF. As DNA, the CDR3 is TGTGCCAGCAGCTCTGTAGCGGGAAGAGTGTTAGATACGCAGTATTTT. Using reference TRBV7-2 and TRBJ2-3 for the parts outside the CDR3, the full variable domain is GAGVSQSPSNKVTEKGKDVELRCDPISGHTALYWYRQSLGQGLEFLIYFQGNSAPDKSGLPSDRFSAERTGGSVSTLTIQRTQQEDSAVYLCASSSVAGRVLDTQYFGPGTRLTVL.

This clonotype was detected a few times. The V gene is TRBV28, the J gene TRBJ2-3; D is possibly TRBD2 (6 bases). CDR1 is MDHEN and CDR2 is SYDVKM in the germline V gene. V dropped 2 bases and J dropped 4 bases, with 13 bases sitting between them. This CDR3 is 15 amino acids long. This CDR3 reads CASSLRLARADTQYF. CDR3 nucleotide sequence: TGTGCCAGCAGTTTACGTCTAGCGAGGGCAGATACGCAGTATTTT.

This clonotype came up many times. The chain links TRBV6-2 or TRBV6-3 to TRBJ2-7; D is ambiguous. Trimming removed 0 bases at V and 5 bases at J, with 8 bases between. CDR1 is MNHEY and CDR2 is SVGEGT in the germline V gene. The CDR3 runs 13 residues. The CDR3 reads CASSYSNGDEQYF. The CDR3, as DNA: TGTGCCAGCAGTTACTCGAATGGGGACGAGCAGTACTTC.

This clonotype was counted between two and nine times. V and J are TRBV27 and TRBJ1-5, with D perhaps TRBD1 (5 bases). The CDR3 is made up of 14 amino acids. CDR1 MNHEY and CDR2 SMNVEV come from the germline V gene (reference sequence). V was shortened by 3 bases and J by 6 bases, with 12 bases between the two germline ends. DNA for the CDR3: TGTGCCAGCAGTTTCTCCGGGGGAGGTCAGCCCCAGCATTTT. This translates into CASSFSGGGQPQHF.